A selection of T cell receptor beta chains follows, all from one sample in a study of cytomegalovirus exposure and HLA in healthy donors. TCRdb keeps only in-frame clones here, not all; method: immunoSEQ multiplex PCR. The table shows some 120,000 clones, with around 77% occurring only once. Material: PBMCs. These receptors originate from a man aged 50 to 59 in good health and CMV-seronegative. CDR3s include the opening cysteine and the closing phenylalanine or tryptophan. The D gene is left open where the match is weak. A row's size may be missing; if present it is once, few, many or a size class.

NA,TRBV5-1,TRBD2,TRBJ2-1,CASSLASGSYNEQFF,TGCGCCAGCAGCTTGGCTAGCGGTTCCTACAATGAGCAGTTCTTC
few,TRBV5-6,TRBD1,TRBJ1-3,CASSSNRGSGNTIYF,TGTGCCAGCAGCTCCAACAGGGGATCCGGAAACACCATATATTTT
few,TRBV7-2,NA,TRBJ2-1,CASSWGDSGYNEQFF,TGTGCCAGCAGCTGGGGGGACAGCGGCTACAATGAGCAGTTCTTC
NA,TRBV18,TRBD2,TRBJ2-3,CASSPPLAGVADTQYF,TGTGCCAGCTCACCACCGCTAGCGGGAGTGGCAGATACGCAGTATTTT
once,TRBV5-4,NA,TRBJ2-1,CASSFQGNEQFF,TGTGCCAGCAGCTTCCAGGGCAATGAGCAGTTCTTC
NA,TRBV10-3,TRBD2,TRBJ2-1,CAISELSGRADEQFF,TGTGCCATCAGTGAGTTAAGCGGGAGGGCCGATGAGCAGTTCTTC
NA,TRBV6-1,TRBD1,TRBJ1-5,CASSVWTGGDQPQHF,TGTGCCAGCAGTGTCTGGACAGGGGGAGATCAGCCCCAGCATTTT
NA,TRBV19,NA,TRBJ1-5,CASSPRRARQPQHF,TGTGCCAGTAGTCCCCGCAGGGCGCGTCAGCCCCAGCATTTT
NA,TRBV27,TRBD1,TRBJ2-1,CASSRQGVGNEQFF,TGTGCCAGCAGTAGGCAGGGGGTGGGAAATGAGCAGTTCTTC
NA,TRBV6-1,TRBD1,TRBJ2-7,CASSEATGGFSYEQYF,TGTGCCAGCAGTGAAGCAACAGGGGGCTTCTCCTACGAGCAGTACTTC
NA,TRBV28,TRBD1,TRBJ1-2,CASSMPGTGEFYGYTF,TGTGCCAGCAGTATGCCGGGGACAGGCGAATTTTATGGCTACACCTTC
NA,TRBV11-3,TRBD2,TRBJ2-3,CASSLDVAGAGDTQYF,TGTGCCAGCAGCTTAGACGTAGCGGGAGCAGGAGATACGCAGTATTTT
NA,TRBV9,TRBD1,TRBJ2-3,CASSVGAGGVWGTQYF,TGTGCCAGCAGCGTAGGGGCAGGGGGCGTGTGGGGTACGCAGTATTTT
NA,TRBV5-4,NA,TRBJ1-1,CASSYRPTSRMNTEAFF,TGTGCCAGCAGCTACAGGCCAACCTCCCGCATGAACACTGAAGCTTTCTTT
NA,TRBV6-4,TRBD1,TRBJ2-2,CASSEIGGTDTGELFF,TGTGCCAGCAGTGAAATTGGTGGGACAGATACCGGGGAGCTGTTTTTT
few,TRBV6-1,TRBD1,TRBJ2-7,CASSASGTGNSKQYF,TGTGCCAGCAGTGCTTCCGGGACAGGGAATTCCAAGCAGTACTTC
NA,TRBV5-4,TRBD1,TRBJ2-5,CASSSRDRAQETQYF,TGTGCCAGCAGCTCTCGGGACAGGGCCCAAGAGACCCAGTACTTC
few,TRBV5-1,TRBD1,TRBJ1-2,CASSQTTGNGYTF,TGCGCCAGCAGCCAGACGACAGGGAACGGCTACACCTTC
NA,TRBV19,NA,TRBJ2-7,CASRRGPSEHEQYF,TGTGCCAGTCGACGCGGGCCTTCCGAGCACGAGCAGTACTTC
NA,TRBV28,TRBD1,TRBJ1-1,CASSPGTVTEAFF,TGTGCCAGCAGCCCCGGGACAGTCACTGAAGCTTTCTTT
NA,TRBV5-1,TRBD1,TRBJ1-5,CASSLSGGDGQPQHF,TGCGCCAGCAGCTTGTCAGGGGGCGACGGTCAGCCCCAGCATTTT
NA,TRBV6-1,TRBD2,TRBJ2-7,CASTPSGSNPYEQYF,TGTGCCAGCACCCCCAGCGGGAGCAACCCCTACGAGCAGTACTTC
NA,TRBV7-3,TRBD2,TRBJ2-1,CASSLNRLAGGHEQFF,TGTGCCAGCAGCTTAAATCGTCTAGCGGGAGGGCATGAGCAGTTCTTC
NA,TRBV19,NA,TRBJ2-3,CASSIGAATLGHTQYF,TGTGCCAGTAGTATCGGAGCGGCTACCCTCGGCCATACGCAGTATTTT
NA,TRBV6-6,NA,TRBJ2-1,CASRTRSSYNEQLF,TGTGCCAGCAGAACAAGGAGCTCCTACAATGAGCAGCTCTTC
NA,TRBV19,TRBD1,TRBJ2-1,CASSITGGINEQFF,TGTGCCAGTAGTATTACAGGGGGTATCAATGAGCAGTTCTTC
NA,TRBV6-4,NA,TRBJ2-3,CASSDNGQGTDTQYF,TGTGCCAGCAGTGACAATGGCCAGGGAACAGATACGCAGTATTTT
NA,TRBV29-1,NA,TRBJ2-7,CSVTSYEQYF,TGCAGCGTTACTTCCTACGAGCAGTACTTC
NA,TRBV13,TRBD1,TRBJ2-4,CASSDQGENIQYF,TGTGCCAGCAGCGACCAGGGGGAAAACATTCAGTACTTC